The entry below describes one T cell receptor beta chain. The antigen is unknown. The data belong to a study of long-term antiretroviral therapy in people with HIV. Study conclusions and caveats: Investigators report no available data on ART adherence, viral resistance or therapy changes.

The V end was cut by 3 bases, the J end by 0 bases, with 5 bases between. CDR3 size: 13 residues. CDR1 and CDR2 (germline): MRHNA, SNTAGT. Run at survey level, the immunoSEQ assay was version v3.0. Produced via immunoSEQ multiplex PCR; TCRdb's table is partial and in-frame only. Among tens of thousands of clones listed, just under 85% were seen once. Sequenced here: unsorted PBMCs, sampled 1.6 years after starting antiretroviral therapy. The chain links TRBV6-4 to TRBJ1-2; the D is unclear. This clonotype was obtained from a man in his forties with HIV. CDR3 DNA: TGTGCCAGCAGTGAGGGTACTAACTATGGCTACACCTTC. It encodes CASSEGTNYGYTF.